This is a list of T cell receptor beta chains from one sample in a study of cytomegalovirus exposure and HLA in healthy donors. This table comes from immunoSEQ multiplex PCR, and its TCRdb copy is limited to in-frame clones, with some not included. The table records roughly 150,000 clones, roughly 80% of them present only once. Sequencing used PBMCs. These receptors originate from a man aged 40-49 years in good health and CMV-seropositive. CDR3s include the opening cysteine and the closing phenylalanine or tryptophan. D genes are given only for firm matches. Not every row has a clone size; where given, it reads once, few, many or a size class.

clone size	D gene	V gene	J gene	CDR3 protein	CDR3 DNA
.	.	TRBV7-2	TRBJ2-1	CASSSDYSYNEQFF	TGTGCCAGCAGTTCGGACTATTCCTACAATGAGCAGTTCTTC
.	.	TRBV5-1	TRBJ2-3	CASAGSGSTDTQYF	TGCGCCAGCGCCGGGAGCGGGAGCACAGATACGCAGTATTTT
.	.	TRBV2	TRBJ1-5	CASGPGVRQPQHF	TGTGCCAGCGGGCCGGGGGTCCGTCAGCCCCAGCATTTT
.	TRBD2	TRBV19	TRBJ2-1	CASSILASGGYNEQFF	TGTGCCAGTAGTATATTGGCTAGCGGGGGTTACAATGAGCAGTTCTTC
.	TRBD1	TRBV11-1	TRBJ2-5	CASSLGDRGRETQYF	TGTGCCAGCAGCTTGGGGGACAGGGGAAGGGAGACCCAGTACTTC
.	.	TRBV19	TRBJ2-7	CASSIDLGKTSYEQYF	TGTGCCAGTAGTATAGATCTCGGGAAAACTTCCTACGAGCAGTACTTC
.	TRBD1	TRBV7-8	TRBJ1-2	CASSSPPGQGIGYGYTF	TGTGCCAGCAGCTCTCCACCGGGACAGGGGATAGGGTATGGCTACACCTTC
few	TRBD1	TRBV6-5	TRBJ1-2	CASTRRDREWYTF	TGTGCCAGCACCCGCCGGGACAGGGAGTGGTACACCTTC
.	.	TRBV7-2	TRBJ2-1	CASSLEGKGAHEQFF	TGTGCCAGCAGCTTAGAGGGTAAAGGGGCCCATGAGCAGTTCTTC
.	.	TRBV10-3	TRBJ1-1	CAISFRGSDTEAFF	TGTGCCATCAGTTTCCGGGGGTCGGACACTGAAGCTTTCTTT
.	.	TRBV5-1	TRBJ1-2	CASSLDLVEYGYTF	TGCGCCAGCAGCTTGGACCTGGTCGAGTATGGCTACACCTTC
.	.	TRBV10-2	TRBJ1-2	CASSDLAGLYGYTF	TGCGCCAGCAGTGATTTGGCGGGGTTGTATGGCTACACCTTC
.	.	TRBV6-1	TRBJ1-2	CASSTRAGAYGYTF	TGTGCCAGCAGTACCCGGGCAGGGGCGTACGGCTACACCTTC
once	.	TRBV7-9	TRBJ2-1	CASSQQGSSYNEQFF	TGTGCCAGCAGCCAGCAGGGGAGCTCCTACAATGAGCAGTTCTTC
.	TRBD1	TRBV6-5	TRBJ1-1	CASSLRQGRNTEAFF	TGTGCCAGCAGTTTACGACAGGGAAGAAACACTGAAGCTTTCTTT
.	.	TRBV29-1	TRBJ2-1	CSVEDPRGRANEQFF	TGCAGCGTTGAAGATCCAAGGGGGAGAGCGAATGAGCAGTTCTTC